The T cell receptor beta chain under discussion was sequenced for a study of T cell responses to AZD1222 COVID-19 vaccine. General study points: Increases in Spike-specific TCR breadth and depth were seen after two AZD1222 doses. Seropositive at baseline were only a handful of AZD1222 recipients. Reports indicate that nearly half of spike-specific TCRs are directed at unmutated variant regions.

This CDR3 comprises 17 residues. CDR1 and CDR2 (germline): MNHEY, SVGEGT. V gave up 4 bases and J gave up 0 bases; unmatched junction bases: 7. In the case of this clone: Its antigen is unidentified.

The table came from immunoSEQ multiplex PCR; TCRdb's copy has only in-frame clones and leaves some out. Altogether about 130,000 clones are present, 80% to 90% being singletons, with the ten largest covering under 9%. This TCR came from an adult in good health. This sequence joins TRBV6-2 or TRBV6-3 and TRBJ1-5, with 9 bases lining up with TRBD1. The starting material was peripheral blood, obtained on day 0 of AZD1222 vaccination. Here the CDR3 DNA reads TGTGCCAGCAGTTTCGACCCGACAGGGGGTAGCAATCAGCCCCAGCATTTT. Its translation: CASSFDPTGGSNQPQHF.